These T cell receptor beta chains were read from a single sample in a study of T cells in Graves' hyperthyroidism and ophthalmopathy. TCRdb reanalysed the multiplex PCR reads using MiXCR and keeps one entry per CDR3 protein. The data hold approximately 530,000 distinct CDR3 sequences, with 15% to 20% observed a single time. What was sequenced was blood. The receptors shown here come from a woman aged 18 to 35 with Graves' hyperthyroidism. Each CDR3 is given with its conserved first and last residue. D genes are given only for firm matches. The size entry is marked missing in some rows and otherwise reads once, few, many or a size class.

D: NA
size: NA
J: TRBJ2-2
V: TRBV2
DNA: TGTGCCAGCAGTCGAACAGTGTCCAGGGTTGTGCTGTTTTTT
CDR3: CASSRTVSRVVLFF

D: NA
size: many
J: TRBJ2-1
V: TRBV28
DNA: TGTGCCAGCAGTAGGCCGGGGGCCGCATACAATGAGCAGTTCTTC
CDR3: CASSRPGAAYNEQFF

D: TRBD2
size: NA
J: TRBJ2-1
V: TRBV9
DNA: TGTGCCAGCAGCGTAGTTTCTAGCGGGAGCTATGAGCAGTTCTTC
CDR3: CASSVVSSGSYEQFF

D: NA
size: few
J: TRBJ2-5
V: TRBV10-3
DNA: TGTGCCATCAGTGAACCGGCGTCGGCAGTGGAGCAAGAGACCCAGTACTTC
CDR3: CAISEPASAVEQETQYF

D: TRBD1
size: medium-sized
J: TRBJ2-7
V: TRBV11-2
DNA: TGTGCCAGCAGCTTCGGACAGGGGGCAACGAACGAGCAGTACTTC
CDR3: CASSFGQGATNEQYF

D: NA
size: NA
J: TRBJ2-7
V: TRBV12-3/TRBV12-4
DNA: TGTGCCAGCAGTTTACTAGAGGGGCACGAGCAGTACTTC
CDR3: CASSLLEGHEQYF

D: NA
size: few
J: TRBJ1-4
V: TRBV3-1
DNA: TGTGCCAGCAGCCCGGACCCGGGGGCCAGCAAAGAAAAACTGTTTTTT
CDR3: CASSPDPGASKEKLFF

D: TRBD2
size: NA
J: TRBJ2-3
V: TRBV6-1
DNA: TGTGTCCTAGCGGGAGGGGGCACAGATACGCAGTATTTT
CDR3: CVLAGGGTDTQYF

D: TRBD2
size: few
J: TRBJ2-5
V: TRBV10-3
DNA: TGTGCCATCAGCACTAGCGGGTTTAAAGAGACCCAGTACTTC
CDR3: CAISTSGFKETQYF

D: NA
size: many
J: TRBJ2-3
V: TRBV2
DNA: TGTGCCAGCAGGAGAAGCATCAAGATGGGAGATACGCAGTATTTT
CDR3: CASRRSIKMGDTQYF

D: NA
size: NA
J: TRBJ2-1
V: TRBV9
DNA: TGTGCCAGCAGCCCTCAAAGGGGGGGACTTGGTGAGCAGTTCTTC
CDR3: CASSPQRGGLGEQFF

D: NA
size: NA
J: TRBJ1-2
V: TRBV6-2/TRBV6-3
DNA: TGTGCCAGCAGTTTGGCAAAGGGTAGCGGCTATGGCTACACCTTC
CDR3: CASSLAKGSGYGYTF

D: TRBD1
size: few
J: TRBJ2-2
V: TRBV20-1
DNA: TGCAGTGCTCCCAGACAGGGGGGGAACACCGGGGAGCTGTTTTTT
CDR3: CSAPRQGGNTGELFF